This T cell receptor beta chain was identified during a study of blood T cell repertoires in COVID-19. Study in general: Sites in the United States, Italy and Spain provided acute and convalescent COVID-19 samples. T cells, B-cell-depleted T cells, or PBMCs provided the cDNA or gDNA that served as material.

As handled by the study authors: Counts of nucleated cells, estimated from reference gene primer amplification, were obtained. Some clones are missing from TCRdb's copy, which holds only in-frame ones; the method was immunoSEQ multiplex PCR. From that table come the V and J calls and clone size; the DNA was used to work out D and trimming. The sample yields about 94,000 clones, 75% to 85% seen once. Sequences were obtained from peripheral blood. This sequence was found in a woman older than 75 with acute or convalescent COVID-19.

DNA of the CDR3: TGTGCCACCGCCGGGTATGAACAAGAGACCCAGTACTTC. Residues: CATAGYEQETQYF. The V gene is TRBV10-3, the J gene TRBJ2-5; no reliable D call. Trimming cost V 10 bases and J 2 bases, with 14 bases left between them. Germline V gives CDR1 ENHRY, CDR2 SYGVKD. The CDR3 contains 13 residues.